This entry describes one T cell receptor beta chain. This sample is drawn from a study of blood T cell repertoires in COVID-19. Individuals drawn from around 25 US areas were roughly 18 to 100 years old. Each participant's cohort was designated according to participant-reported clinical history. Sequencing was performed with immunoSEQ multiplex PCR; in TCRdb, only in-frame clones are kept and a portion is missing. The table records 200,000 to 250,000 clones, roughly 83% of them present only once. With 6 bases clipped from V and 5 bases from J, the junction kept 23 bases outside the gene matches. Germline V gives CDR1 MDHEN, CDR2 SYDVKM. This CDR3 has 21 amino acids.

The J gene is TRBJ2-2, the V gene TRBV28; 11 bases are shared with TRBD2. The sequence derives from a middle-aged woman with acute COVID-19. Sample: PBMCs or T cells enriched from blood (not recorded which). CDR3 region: CASSPLPQRLAGGGKTGELFF. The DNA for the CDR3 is TGTGCCAGCAGCCCTCTCCCCCAGCGGCTAGCGGGAGGTGGTAAAACCGGGGAGCTGTTTTTT. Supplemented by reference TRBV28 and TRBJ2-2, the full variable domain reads DVKVTQSSRYLVKRTGEKVFLECVQDMDHENMFWYRQDPGLGLRLIYFSYDVKMKEKGDIPEGYSVSREKKERFSLILESASTNQTSMYLCASSPLPQRLAGGGKTGELFFGEGSRLTVL.